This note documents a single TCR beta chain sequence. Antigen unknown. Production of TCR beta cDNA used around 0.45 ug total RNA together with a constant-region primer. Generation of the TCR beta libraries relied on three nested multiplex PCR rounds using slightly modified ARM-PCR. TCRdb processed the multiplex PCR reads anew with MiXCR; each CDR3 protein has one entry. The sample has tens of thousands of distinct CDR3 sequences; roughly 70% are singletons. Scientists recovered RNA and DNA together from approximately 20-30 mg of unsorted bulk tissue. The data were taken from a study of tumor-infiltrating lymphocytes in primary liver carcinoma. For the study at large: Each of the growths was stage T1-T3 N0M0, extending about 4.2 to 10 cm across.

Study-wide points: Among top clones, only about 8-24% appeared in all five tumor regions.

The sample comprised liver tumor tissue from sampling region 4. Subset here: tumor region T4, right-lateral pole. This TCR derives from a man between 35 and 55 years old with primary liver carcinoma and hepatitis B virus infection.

This CDR3 reads CASSSRQGDSRCSTGELFF. CDR3 sequence (DNA): TGTGCCAGCAGCTCCAGACAGGGCGATTCAAGATGCTCGACCGGGGAGCTGTTTTTT. The chain has TRBV5-5 and TRBJ2-2, with 7 nucleotides matching TRBD1. CDR1 and CDR2 (germline): SGHKS, YYEKEE (reference sequence). The CDR3 is made up of 19 amino acids. J was trimmed by 5 bases and V by 3 bases; bases with no gene match: 19.